Each of the 20 T cell receptor beta chains below was sequenced from the same sample in a study of neoadjuvant anti-PD-1 for oral cavity cancer. Regarding time point: after neoadjuvant nivolumab, at surgical resection. Data came from immunoSEQ multiplex PCR; TCRdb stores just in-frame clones and leaves some out. This table holds 20,000 to 25,000 clones, 35% to 55% found once. This specimen consisted of tumor tissue, obtained after nivolumab (anti-PD-1) treatment. The source is a person between 35 and 79 years old with oral cavity squamous cell carcinoma.

This chain links TRBV5-6 with TRBJ2-1; D perhaps matches TRBD1 (6 bases). The germline V gene has CDR1 SGHDT and CDR2 YYEEEE. V gave up 0 bases and J gave up 5 bases, with 6 bases separating them. CDR3 length: 13 residues. CDR3 in amino acids: CASSLGTDNEQFF. CDR3 nucleotides: TGTGCCAGCAGCTTGGGGACAGACAATGAGCAGTTCTTC.

This clone is medium-sized (0.01 to 0.1%) in the sample. This chain joins TRBV6-5 and TRBJ2-2; D possibly corresponds to TRBD1 (5 bases). Germline values: CDR1 MNHEY, CDR2 SVGAGI. The V and J ends lost 5 bases and 6 bases respectively, with 10 bases between them. CDR3 length: 13 amino acids. Written as DNA, the CDR3 is TGTGCCAGCAGTCTGTGGGGCTCCGGGGAGCTGTTTTTT. This encodes CASSLWGSGELFF.

The chain uses TRBV2 and TRBJ2-2, with D hard to call. V shed 2 bases and J shed 4 bases, with 5 bases lying between them. CDR1 and CDR2 (germline): SNHLY, FYNNEI. This CDR3 is built from 13 residues. Here the CDR3 DNA reads TGTGCCAGCAGTGAACTTGGCACCGGGGAGCTGTTTTTT. This codes for CASSELGTGELFF.

The chain couples TRBV5-6 to TRBJ1-1; D is perhaps TRBD1 (5 bases). Between the trimmed V and J ends, which lost 5 bases and 4 bases, there was a span of 15 bases. The CDR3 runs 14 residues. The germline V gene has CDR1 SGHDT and CDR2 YYEEEE. CDR3 DNA: TGTGCCAGCAGGGGGGAACAAACCGGCACTGAAGCTTTCTTT. Protein sequence: CASRGEQTGTEAFF.

This clone was detected a few times. The chain uses TRBV7-2 and TRBJ2-7; TRBD1 matches at 7 bases. This CDR3 is 15 amino acids long. With 5 bases clipped from V and 0 bases from J, the junction kept 7 bases outside the gene matches. CDR1 is SGHTA and CDR2 is FQGNSA in the germline V gene. The CDR3 sequence: CASSPRQGSSYEQYF. Here the CDR3 DNA reads TGTGCCAGCAGCCCCCGACAGGGAAGCTCCTACGAGCAGTACTTC.

The V and J genes are TRBV5-1 and TRBJ2-4; perhaps D is TRBD1 or TRBD2 (5 bases each). V shed 5 bases and J shed 5 bases, with 11 bases lying between them. CDR3 length: 13 amino acids. Germline CDR1 SGHRS, CDR2 YFSETQ. CDR3 amino acids: CASRSGTQNIQYF. The CDR3 nucleotides read TGCGCCAGCAGATCAGGGACGCAAAACATTCAGTACTTC.

The chain combines TRBV27 with TRBJ1-2, with 9 bases lining up with TRBD1. The trim removed 6 bases at V and 2 bases at J, leaving 4 bases unmatched. Germline values: CDR1 MNHEY, CDR2 SMNVEV (reference sequence). The CDR3 is 14 amino acids. This chain's CDR3 is CASRETGGNYGYTF. DNA for the CDR3: TGTGCCAGCAGGGAGACAGGGGGAAACTATGGCTACACCTTC.

This chain connects TRBV9 to TRBJ2-3; D is unresolved. Trimming took off 0 bases at V and 2 bases at J, with 10 bases between the two ends. This CDR3 is built from 15 residues. The V gene's germline CDR1 is SGDLS and CDR2 YYNGEE. As DNA, the CDR3 is TGTGCCAGCAGCGTAGTTGGGGTAGCCACAGATACGCAGTATTTT. Its translation is CASSVVGVATDTQYF.

In DNA form, the CDR3 reads TGTGCCAGCAGGGCTGGGGACATTTCTTCGCCCCAGCATTTT. The encoded protein is CASRAGDISSPQHF. V is TRBV2 and J is TRBJ1-5, with D possibly being TRBD1 (6 bases). V lost 6 bases, J lost 9 bases, and 18 bases lay in between. Germline V CDR1 and CDR2: SNHLY, FYNNEI. The CDR3 has 14 amino acids.

This clone showed up just once. The chain couples TRBV4-3 to TRBJ2-1, with 7 bases matching TRBD1. The CDR3 has 18 amino acids. CDR1 is LGHNA and CDR2 is YSLEER in the germline V gene. J lost 0 bases, V lost 0 bases, and 8 bases had no gene match. The CDR3 nucleotides are TGCGCCAGCAGCCAAGATTGGGAAAGACAGGGCTCCTACAATGAGCAGTTCTTC. Its protein is CASSQDWERQGSYNEQFF.

This clone is medium-sized in the sample. This sequence joins TRBV7-6 and TRBJ1-5; D is unclear. The CDR3 is 15 residues long. The germline V and J ends were trimmed by 1 base and 7 bases, with 14 bases remaining between them. Germline-derived CDR1 and CDR2 are SGHVS and FNYEAQ. CDR3 sequence reads: CASSLEGVRGQPQHF. In nucleotides, the CDR3 is TGTGCCAGCAGCTTAGAAGGTGTTCGAGGGCAGCCCCAGCATTTT.

The chain links TRBV2 to TRBJ2-2; D gene uncertain. Germline V CDR1 and CDR2: SNHLY, FYNNEI. The CDR3 spans 12 residues. Trimming took 6 bases from V and 10 from J, leaving 12 bases between them. The CDR3 region is CASRSQVEELFF. The CDR3 bases are TGTGCCAGCAGGTCACAAGTCGAGGAGCTGTTTTTT.

The gene calls are TRBV2 and TRBJ2-5; D possibly uses TRBD1 or TRBD2 (5 bases each). Germline assignment: CDR1 SNHLY and CDR2 FYNNEI. V was shortened by 2 bases and J by 4 bases, with 17 bases between the two germline ends. The CDR3 covers 16 residues. CDR3 loop: CASSEMGWDLGETQYF. The CDR3 DNA follows: TGTGCCAGCAGTGAAATGGGGTGGGACCTGGGAGAGACCCAGTACTTC. Filled out from reference TRBV2 and TRBJ2-5, the complete variable domain reads EPEVTQTPSHQVTQMGQEVILRCVPISNHLYFYWYRQILGQKVEFLVSFYNNEISEKSEIFDDQFSVERPDGSNFTLKIRSTKLEDSAMYFCASSEMGWDLGETQYFGPGTRLLVL.

The chain has TRBV18 and TRBJ1-5; a weak D match, TRBD1 (6 bases). The germline CDR1 and CDR2 sequences are KGHSH and LQKENI. V was shortened by 3 bases and J by 0 bases, with 12 bases between the two germline ends. This CDR3 has 16 residues. DNA of the CDR3: TGTGCCAGCTCACCGACAGGACATACTAGCAATCAGCCCCAGCATTTT. Translated, it gives CASSPTGHTSNQPQHF.

The chain couples TRBV2 to TRBJ1-5; D call uncertain. Trimming shortened V by 7 bases and J by 2 bases, and 12 bases separated the two germline ends. The CDR3 length is 14 residues. The germline V gene has CDR1 SNHLY and CDR2 FYNNEI. This chain's CDR3 is CASNQDGGNQPQHF. CDR3 sequence (DNA): TGTGCCAGCAACCAGGACGGGGGCAATCAGCCCCAGCATTTT.

The gene calls are TRBV28 and TRBJ2-3; D is perhaps TRBD1 (6 bases). V was pared by 4 bases and J by 1 base, with 15 bases between. In germline, CDR1 is MDHEN, CDR2 SYDVKM. This CDR3 is built from 16 residues. This chain's CDR3 is CASSSPGARGTDTQYF. CDR3 DNA: TGTGCCAGCAGTTCCCCAGGGGCCCGCGGCACAGATACGCAGTATTTT.

J is TRBJ1-5 and V is TRBV6-1; TRBD1 might be the D (5 bases). The CDR3 totals 15 residues. From germline, CDR1 is MNHNS and CDR2 SASEGT. V lost 3 bases and J 0 bases, leaving 9 bases between the germline ends. This CDR3 reads CASSDWGDSNQPQHF. The CDR3, as DNA: TGTGCCAGCAGTGATTGGGGGGATAGCAATCAGCCCCAGCATTTT.

This chain links TRBV6-6 with TRBJ1-5; 7 positions agree with TRBD1. The V and J ends lost 6 bases and 4 bases, in that order; junction bases with no gene match: 6. The CDR3 is 14 amino acids. The germline V gene encodes CDR1 MNHNY and CDR2 SVGAGI (reference sequence). The CDR3 nucleotides are TGTGCCAGCAGACGGACAGGCAGGAATCAGCCCCAGCATTTT. It is translated as CASRRTGRNQPQHF.

This rearrangement joins TRBV9 to TRBJ1-2; D is possibly TRBD1 (6 bases). From germline, CDR1 is SGDLS and CDR2 YYNGEE. The CDR3 loop spans 17 amino acids. Trimming pared 2 bases from V and 2 bases from J, leaving 19 bases between. CDR3 bases: TGTGCCAGCAGCGTGGCCCCCGGGACAAGTATCAACTATGGCTACACCTTC. Protein sequence: CASSVAPGTSINYGYTF.

The CDR3 spells CAISTSYTYEQYF. Here the CDR3 DNA reads TGTGCCATCAGCACCTCATATACCTACGAGCAGTACTTC. This chain joins TRBV10-3 and TRBJ2-7; D not resolved. Germline V gene data show CDR1 as ENHRY and CDR2 as SYGVKD. The CDR3 loop spans 13 amino acids. V was pared by 6 bases and J by 2 bases, with 11 bases between.